This TCR beta chain was found in a study of glioma-infiltrating T cells after dendritic cell vaccination. Clones were sequenced by immunoSEQ multiplex PCR, and TCRdb holds only the in-frame ones, with some missing. The table lists around 96,000 clones, approximately 80% of them singletons. This CDR3 has 11 residues. With 6 bases removed from V and 10 bases from J, the gap between germline ends came to 9 bases. CDR1 MNHEY and CDR2 SVGAGI come from the germline V gene. This clone occurred a few times. The sequencing used blood, collected before dendritic cell vaccination. The gene calls are TRBV6-5 and TRBJ1-4; D is possibly TRBD1 (5 bases). This TCR was recovered from a human donor with glioblastoma. This CDR3 is CASRSQGKLFF. The CDR3 bases are TGTGCCAGCAGGAGCCAGGGAAAACTGTTTTTT.